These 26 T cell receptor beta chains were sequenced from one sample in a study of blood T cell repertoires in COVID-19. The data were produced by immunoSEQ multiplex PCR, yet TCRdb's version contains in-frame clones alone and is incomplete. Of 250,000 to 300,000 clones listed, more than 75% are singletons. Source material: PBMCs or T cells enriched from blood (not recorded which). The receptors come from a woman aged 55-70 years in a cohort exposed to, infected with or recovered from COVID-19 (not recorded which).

CDR3 amino acids: CASSPQGYAEQFF. The CDR3, as DNA: TGTGCCAGCAGCCCACAGGGGTACGCTGAGCAGTTCTTC. This chain joins TRBV5-4 and TRBJ2-1, with 7 bases identical to TRBD1. This CDR3 has 13 residues. V was pared by 4 bases and J by 9 bases, with 7 bases of the junction left unmatched. The germline gives CDR1 SGHNT, CDR2 YYREEE (reference sequence).

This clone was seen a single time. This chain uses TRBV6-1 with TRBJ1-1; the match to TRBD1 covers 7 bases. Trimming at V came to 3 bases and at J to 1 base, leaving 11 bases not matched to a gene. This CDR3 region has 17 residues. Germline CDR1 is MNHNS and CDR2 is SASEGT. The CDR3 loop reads CASSDYRVGQANTEAFF. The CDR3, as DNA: TGTGCCAGCAGTGATTATAGGGTCGGACAGGCGAACACTGAAGCTTTCTTT.

The CDR3 nucleotides read TGTGCCAGCAGCCAAGTTAGGCGGGCCGTGAACACCGGGGAGCTGTTTTTT. Translation: CASSQVRRAVNTGELFF. This sequence joins TRBV14 and TRBJ2-2; D is perhaps TRBD2 (5 bases). Trimming shortened V by 1 base and J by 1 base, and 13 bases separated the two germline ends. Germline values: CDR1 SGHDN, CDR2 FVKESK. This CDR3 is built from 17 residues.

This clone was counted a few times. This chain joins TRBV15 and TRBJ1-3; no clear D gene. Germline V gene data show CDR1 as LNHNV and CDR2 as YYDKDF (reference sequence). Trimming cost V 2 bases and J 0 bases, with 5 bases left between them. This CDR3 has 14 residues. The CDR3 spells CATSRTVSGNTIYF. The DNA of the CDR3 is TGTGCCACCAGCAGAACAGTCTCTGGAAACACCATATATTTT.

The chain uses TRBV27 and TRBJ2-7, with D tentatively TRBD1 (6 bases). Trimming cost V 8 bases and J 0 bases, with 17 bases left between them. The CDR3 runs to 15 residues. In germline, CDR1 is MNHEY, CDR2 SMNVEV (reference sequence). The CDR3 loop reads CASHSGALNSYEQYF. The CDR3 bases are TGTGCCAGCCATTCAGGGGCCCTCAACTCCTACGAGCAGTACTTC.

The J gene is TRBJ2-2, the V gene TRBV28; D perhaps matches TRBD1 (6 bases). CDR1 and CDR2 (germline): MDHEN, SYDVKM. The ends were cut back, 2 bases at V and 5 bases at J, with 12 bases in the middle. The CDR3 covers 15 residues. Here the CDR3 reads CASSLEGHKTGELFF. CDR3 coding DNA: TGTGCCAGCAGTTTAGAGGGACACAAAACCGGGGAGCTGTTTTTT.

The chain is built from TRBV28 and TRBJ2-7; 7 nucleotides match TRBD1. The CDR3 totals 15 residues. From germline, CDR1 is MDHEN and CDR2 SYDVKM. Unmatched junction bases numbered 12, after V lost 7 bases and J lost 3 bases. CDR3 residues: CASILSGQRGYEQYF. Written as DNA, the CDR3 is TGTGCCAGCATTCTATCGGGACAGAGGGGCTACGAGCAGTACTTC.

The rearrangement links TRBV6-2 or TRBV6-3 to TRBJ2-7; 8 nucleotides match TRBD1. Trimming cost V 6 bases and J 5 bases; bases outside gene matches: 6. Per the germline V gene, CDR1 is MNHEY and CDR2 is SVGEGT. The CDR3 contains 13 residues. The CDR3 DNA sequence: TGTGCCAGCAGCAGGACAGGGATCGACGAGCAGTACTTC. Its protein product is CASSRTGIDEQYF.

The CDR3 sequence is CASRGGANIQYF. The CDR3 DNA reads as TGTGCCAGCAGGGGGGGGGCTAACATTCAGTACTTC. The rearrangement joins TRBV2 to TRBJ2-4; weak D call: TRBD2 (7 bases). Trimming took off 6 bases at V and 7 bases at J, with 10 bases between the two ends. The CDR3 consists of 12 residues. Germline CDR1 reads SNHLY; CDR2 reads FYNNEI.

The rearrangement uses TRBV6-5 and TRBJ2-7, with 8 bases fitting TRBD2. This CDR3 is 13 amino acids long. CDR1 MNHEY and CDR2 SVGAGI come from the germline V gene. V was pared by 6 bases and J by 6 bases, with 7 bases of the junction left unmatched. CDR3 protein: CASRGPAGGEQYF. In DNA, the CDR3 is TGTGCCAGCAGGGGCCCTGCGGGAGGCGAGCAGTACTTC.

CDR3 residues: CASSFGDRNTEAFF. The DNA for the CDR3 is TGTGCCAGCAGCTTCGGTGACAGGAACACTGAAGCTTTCTTT. This rearrangement joins TRBV7-2 to TRBJ1-1; maybe TRBD1 (5 bases). The germline V gene has CDR1 SGHTA and CDR2 FQGNSA. CDR3 length: 14 amino acids. The V end was cut by 3 bases, the J end by 1 base, with 9 bases between.

CDR3: CASSLDPLAALYEQYF. CDR3 nucleotide sequence: TGCGCCAGCAGCTTGGACCCGTTGGCCGCCCTCTACGAGCAGTACTTC. The chain combines TRBV5-1 with TRBJ2-7; unclear D gene. The CDR3 has 16 amino acids. V was pared by 0 bases and J by 3 bases, with 16 bases between. Per the germline V gene, CDR1 is SGHRS and CDR2 is YFSETQ. Drawing the rest from reference TRBV5-1 and TRBJ2-7, the complete variable domain is KAGVTQTPRYLIKTRGQQVTLSCSPISGHRSVSWYQQTPGQGLQFLFEYFSETQRNKGNFPGRFSGRQFSNSRSEMNVSTLELGDSALYLCASSLDPLAALYEQYFGPGTRLTVT.

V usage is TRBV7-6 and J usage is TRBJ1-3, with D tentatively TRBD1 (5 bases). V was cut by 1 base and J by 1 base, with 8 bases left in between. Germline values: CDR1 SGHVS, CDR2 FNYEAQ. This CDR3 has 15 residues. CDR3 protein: CASSLDGGSGNTIYF. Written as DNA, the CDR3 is TGTGCCAGCAGCTTAGACGGGGGGTCTGGAAACACCATATATTTT.

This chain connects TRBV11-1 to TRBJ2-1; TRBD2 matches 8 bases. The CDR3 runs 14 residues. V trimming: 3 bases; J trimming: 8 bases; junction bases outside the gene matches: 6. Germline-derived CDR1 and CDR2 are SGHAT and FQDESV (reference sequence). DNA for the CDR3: TGTGCCAGCAGCTTCGGGACTAGAGGTTATGAGCAGTTCTTC. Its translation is CASSFGTRGYEQFF.

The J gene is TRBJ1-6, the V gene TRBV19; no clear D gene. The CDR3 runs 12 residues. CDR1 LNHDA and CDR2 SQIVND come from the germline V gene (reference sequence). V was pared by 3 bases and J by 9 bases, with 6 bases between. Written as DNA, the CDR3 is TGTGCCAGTAGTATCGACATTTCACCCCTCCACTTT. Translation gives CASSIDISPLHF.

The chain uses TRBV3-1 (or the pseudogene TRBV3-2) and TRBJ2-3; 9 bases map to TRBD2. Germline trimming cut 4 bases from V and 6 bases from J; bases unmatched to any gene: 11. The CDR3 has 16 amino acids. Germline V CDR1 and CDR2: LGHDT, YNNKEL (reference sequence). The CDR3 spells CASSPRGGRAGDTQYF. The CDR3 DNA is TGTGCCAGCAGCCCACGCGGCGGGAGGGCGGGGGATACGCAGTATTTT.

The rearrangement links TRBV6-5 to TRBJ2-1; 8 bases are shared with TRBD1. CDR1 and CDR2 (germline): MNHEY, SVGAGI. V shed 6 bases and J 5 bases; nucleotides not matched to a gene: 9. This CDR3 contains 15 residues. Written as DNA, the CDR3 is TGTGCCAGCAGCGGAGCCGGGACAGGTAACAATGAGCAGTTCTTC. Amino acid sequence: CASSGAGTGNNEQFF.

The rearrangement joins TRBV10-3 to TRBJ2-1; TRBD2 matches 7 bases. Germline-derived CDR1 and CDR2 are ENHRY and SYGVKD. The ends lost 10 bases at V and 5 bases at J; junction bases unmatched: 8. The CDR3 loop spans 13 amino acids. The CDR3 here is CATGAGLDNEQFF. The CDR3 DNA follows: TGTGCCACCGGAGCGGGATTGGACAATGAGCAGTTCTTC.

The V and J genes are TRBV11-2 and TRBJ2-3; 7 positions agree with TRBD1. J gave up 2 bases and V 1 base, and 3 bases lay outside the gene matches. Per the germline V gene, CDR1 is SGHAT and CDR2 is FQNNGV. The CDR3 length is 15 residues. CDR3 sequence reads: CASSLGGTATDTQYF. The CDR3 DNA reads TGTGCCAGCAGCTTAGGGGGGACAGCCACAGATACGCAGTATTTT.

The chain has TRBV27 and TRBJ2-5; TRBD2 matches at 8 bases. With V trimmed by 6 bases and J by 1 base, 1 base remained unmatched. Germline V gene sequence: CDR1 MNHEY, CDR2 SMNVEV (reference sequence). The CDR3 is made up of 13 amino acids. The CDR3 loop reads CASRGLVQETQYF. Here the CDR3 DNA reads TGTGCCAGCAGGGGACTAGTCCAAGAGACCCAGTACTTC.

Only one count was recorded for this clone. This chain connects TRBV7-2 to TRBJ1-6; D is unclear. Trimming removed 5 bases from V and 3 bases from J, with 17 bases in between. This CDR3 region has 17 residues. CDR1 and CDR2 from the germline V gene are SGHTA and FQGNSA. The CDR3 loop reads CASSPTPSRGYNSPLHF. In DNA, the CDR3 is TGTGCCAGCAGCCCGACGCCTTCCCGAGGCTATAATTCACCCCTCCACTTT.

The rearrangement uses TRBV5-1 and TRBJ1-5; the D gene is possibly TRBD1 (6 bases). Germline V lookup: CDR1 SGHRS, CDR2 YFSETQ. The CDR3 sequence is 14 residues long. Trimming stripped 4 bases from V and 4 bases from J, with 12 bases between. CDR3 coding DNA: TGCGCCAGCAGCCTTCGACAGGTTAATCAGCCCCAGCATTTT. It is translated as CASSLRQVNQPQHF.

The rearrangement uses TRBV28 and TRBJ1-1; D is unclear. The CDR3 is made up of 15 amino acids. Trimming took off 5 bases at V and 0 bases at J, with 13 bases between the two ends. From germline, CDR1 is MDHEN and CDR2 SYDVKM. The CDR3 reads CASSPREAMNTEAFF. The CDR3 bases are TGTGCCAGCAGTCCCCGGGAGGCTATGAACACTGAAGCTTTCTTT.

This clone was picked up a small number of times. This CDR3 reads CASMDRRNTEAFF. DNA of the CDR3: TGCGCCAGCATGGACAGGAGGAACACTGAAGCTTTCTTT. V gene TRBV10-2 combines with J gene TRBJ1-1; 7 bases map to TRBD1. There are 13 residues in the CDR3. Per germline, CDR1 WSHSY and CDR2 SAAADI. Unmatched junction bases numbered 3, after V lost 7 bases and J lost 1 base.

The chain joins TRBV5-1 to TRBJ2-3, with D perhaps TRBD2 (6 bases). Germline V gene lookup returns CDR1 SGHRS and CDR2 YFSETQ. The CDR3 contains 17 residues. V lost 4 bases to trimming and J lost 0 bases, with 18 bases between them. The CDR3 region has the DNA TGCGCCAGCAGCCCTACGGGGGAAATCTCAAGCACAGATACGCAGTATTTT. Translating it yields CASSPTGEISSTDTQYF.

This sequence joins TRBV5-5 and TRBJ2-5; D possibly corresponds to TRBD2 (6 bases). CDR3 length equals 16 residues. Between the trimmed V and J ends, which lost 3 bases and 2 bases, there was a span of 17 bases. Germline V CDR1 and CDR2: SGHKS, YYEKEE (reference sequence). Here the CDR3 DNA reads TGTGCCAGCAGCTGGGCTGGGGGACTGTATCAAGAGACCCAGTACTTC. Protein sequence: CASSWAGGLYQETQYF.